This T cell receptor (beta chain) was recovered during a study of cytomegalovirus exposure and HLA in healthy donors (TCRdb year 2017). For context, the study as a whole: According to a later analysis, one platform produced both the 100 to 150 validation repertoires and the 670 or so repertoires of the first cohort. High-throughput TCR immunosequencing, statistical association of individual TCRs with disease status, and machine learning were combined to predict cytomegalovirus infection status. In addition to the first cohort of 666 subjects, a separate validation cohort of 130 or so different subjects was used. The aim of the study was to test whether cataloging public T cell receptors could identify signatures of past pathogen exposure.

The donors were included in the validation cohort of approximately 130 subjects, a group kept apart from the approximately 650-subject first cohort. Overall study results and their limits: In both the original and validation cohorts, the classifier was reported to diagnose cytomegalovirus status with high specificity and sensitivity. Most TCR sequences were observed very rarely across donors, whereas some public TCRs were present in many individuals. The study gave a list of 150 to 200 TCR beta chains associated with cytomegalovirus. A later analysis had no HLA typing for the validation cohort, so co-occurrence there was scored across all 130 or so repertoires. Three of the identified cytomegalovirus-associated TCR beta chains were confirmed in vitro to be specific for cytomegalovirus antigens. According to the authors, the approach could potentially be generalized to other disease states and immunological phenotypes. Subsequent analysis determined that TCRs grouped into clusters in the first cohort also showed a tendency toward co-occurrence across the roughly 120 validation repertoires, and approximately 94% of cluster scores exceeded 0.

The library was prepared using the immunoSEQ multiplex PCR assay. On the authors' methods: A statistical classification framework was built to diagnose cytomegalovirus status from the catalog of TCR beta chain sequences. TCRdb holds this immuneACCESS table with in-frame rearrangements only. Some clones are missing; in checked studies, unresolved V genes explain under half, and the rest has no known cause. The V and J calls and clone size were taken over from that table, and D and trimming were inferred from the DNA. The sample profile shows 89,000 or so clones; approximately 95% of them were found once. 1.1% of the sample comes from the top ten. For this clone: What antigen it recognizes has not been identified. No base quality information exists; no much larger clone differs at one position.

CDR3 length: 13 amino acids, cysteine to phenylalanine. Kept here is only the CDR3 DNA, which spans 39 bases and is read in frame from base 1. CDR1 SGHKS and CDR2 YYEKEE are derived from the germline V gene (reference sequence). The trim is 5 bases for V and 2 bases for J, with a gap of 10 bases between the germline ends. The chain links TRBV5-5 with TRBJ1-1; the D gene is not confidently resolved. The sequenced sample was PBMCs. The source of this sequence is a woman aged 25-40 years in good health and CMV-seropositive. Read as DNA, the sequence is TGTGCCAGCAGAATAGTACGTAACACTGAAGCTTTCTTT. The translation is CASRIVRNTEAFF. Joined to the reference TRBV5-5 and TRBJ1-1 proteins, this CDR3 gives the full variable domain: DAGVTQSPTHLIKTRGQQVTLRCSPISGHKSVSWYQQVLGQGPQFIFQYYEKEERGRGNFPDRFSARQFPNYSSELNVNALLLGDSALYLCASRIVRNTEAFFGQGTRLTVV.